These T cell receptor beta chains were read from a single sample in a study of T-cell reconstitution after alpha-beta-depleted transplantation in children. MiXCR, run by TCRdb on the PCR reads, gives a single entry per CDR3 protein. Altogether a few hundred thousand distinct CDR3 sequences are present, about 7% being singletons, with the ten largest covering just over 5.5%. Here the sequenced sample was PBMCs, taken before TCRalphabeta/CD19-depleted stem cell transplant. These receptors were obtained from a boy aged 2 to 9 with acute lymphoblastic leukemia, due to receive a stem cell transplant. The CDR3 runs from the conserved cysteine through the conserved F or W. A D gene is named only where the DNA matches it firmly. The size of a clone is reported for some rows only, either as once, few or many, or as a class for expanded clones.

V gene	J gene	clone size	D gene	CDR3 DNA	CDR3 protein
TRBV5-1	TRBJ2-2	few	TRBD2	TGCGCCAGCAGCCCACTAGCGGGATCGAACACCGGGGAGCTGTTTTTT	CASSPLAGSNTGELFF
TRBV20-1	TRBJ1-3	many	.	TGCAGTGCTAGAGACCCAGGGGGAAACACCATATATTTT	CSARDPGGNTIYF
TRBV11-2	TRBJ2-5	few	TRBD2	TGTGCCAGCAGCTTAGGGACTAGCGGGAGTGCCCTTCGGGAGACCCAGTACTTC	CASSLGTSGSALRETQYF
TRBV2	TRBJ2-5	.	TRBD2	TGTGCCAGCAGTGATATAGCGGGGGGCCAAGAGACCCAGTACTTC	CASSDIAGGQETQYF
TRBV20-1	TRBJ2-7	many	.	TGCAGTGCTTCCGGGACTGGCTACGAGCAGTACTTC	CSASGTGYEQYF
TRBV6-2/TRBV6-3	TRBJ2-2	many	.	TGTGCCAGCAGTTCCACCGGGGCAGGCTTTAGCACCGGGGAGCTGTTTTTT	CASSSTGAGFSTGELFF
TRBV19	TRBJ2-1	many	.	TGTGCCAGTAGTATGGGGCAGGAGTACGAGCAGTTCTTC	CASSMGQEYEQFF
TRBV5-1	TRBJ2-7	many	.	TGCGCCAGCAGCTTGGGATCCCGGTACGAGCAGTACTTC	CASSLGSRYEQYF
TRBV10-2	TRBJ2-2	few	TRBD2	TGCGCCAGCAGGGATAGACTAGCGGGAGGATCCACCGGGGAGCTGTTTTTT	CASRDRLAGGSTGELFF
TRBV16	TRBJ2-3	many	TRBD2	TGTGCCAGCAGCCGGACTAGCGGATACCCCACAGATACGCAGTATTTT	CASSRTSGYPTDTQYF
TRBV4-2	TRBJ2-1	many	TRBD2	TGTGCCAGCAGCCAAGAAAGCGGCCAGCGGGGGTGGAATGAGCAGTTCTTC	CASSQESGQRGWNEQFF
TRBV7-2	TRBJ1-6	few	TRBD1	TGTGCCAGCAGCCCGATGGGACAGGGGGTAACACCCCTCCACTTT	CASSPMGQGVTPLHF
TRBV9	TRBJ1-5	many	.	TGTGCCAGCAGCGTAGGGGATTCGGGCAATCAGCCCCAGCATTTT	CASSVGDSGNQPQHF
TRBV3-1	TRBJ2-3	many	.	TGTGCCAGCAGCCCAATGAGAACGTCGGATACGCAGTATTTT	CASSPMRTSDTQYF
TRBV28	TRBJ1-5	.	.	TGTGCCAGCAGCAACAGGGCCCCGAGCAATCAGCCCCAGCATTTT	CASSNRAPSNQPQHF
TRBV6-1	TRBJ1-1	many	.	TGTGCCAGCGGGACTCTTATCACTGAAGCTTTCTTT	CASGTLITEAFF
TRBV11-2	TRBJ2-5	few	.	TGTGCCAGCAGCTTAGAGGGTGGTACCGGTGGGTACCAAGAGACCCAGTACTTC	CASSLEGGTGGYQETQYF
TRBV5-1	TRBJ1-1	many	TRBD1	TGCGCCACCTCGGAGGGGGCGAGGACTGAAGCTTTCTTT	CATSEGARTEAFF
TRBV5-5	TRBJ1-1	many	.	TGTGCCAGCAGCTTGTTGGAGGACACTGAAGCTTTCTTT	CASSLLEDTEAFF
TRBV20-1	TRBJ1-6	few	.	TGCAGTGCTAGTCAGGGACCGGGGCACAGCTCCTATAATTCACCCCTCCACTTT	CSASQGPGHSSYNSPLHF
TRBV5-6	TRBJ2-7	many	.	TGTGCCAGCAGCCCCGAGCTCGGGACGGTCTCCTACGAGCAGTACTTC	CASSPELGTVSYEQYF
TRBV21-1	TRBJ2-2	many	.	TGTGCCAGCAGCACTGAGAACACCGGGGAGCTGTTTTTT	CASSTENTGELFF
TRBV20-1	TRBJ1-5	.	.	TGCAGTGCTAGTAAAGTAACTGGGGGCAGCATCCAGCCCCAGCATTTT	CSASKVTGGSIQPQHF
TRBV29-1	TRBJ2-1	few	TRBD1	TGCAGCGTTGAAGGGGGACAGGGGTACGATGAGCAGTTCTTC	CSVEGGQGYDEQFF